The clone carrying this TCR beta chain has just a few counts. TCRdb reprocessed the PCR reads using MiXCR. This sample has about 16,000 clones, with about 31% found just once. The sample originates from a study of metastatic and nonmetastatic thyroid tumors. Ahead of thyroid surgery, no patient had received treatment of any kind. Germline V lookup: CDR1 LNHDA, CDR2 SQIVND (reference sequence). The CDR3 totals 13 residues. The trim removed 6 bases at V and 1 base at J, leaving 2 bases unmatched. Material: blood. The sequence derives from a female donor with papillary thyroid cancer or a benign thyroid nodule (not recorded which). Some clones in this sample may be carry-over from other donors' samples. The chain recombines TRBV19 with TRBJ1-1, with 7 bases aligning to TRBD1. CDR3 sequence (DNA): TGTGCCAGTAGGGGGACAGAGAACACTGAAGCTTTCTTT. Its translation is CASRGTENTEAFF.